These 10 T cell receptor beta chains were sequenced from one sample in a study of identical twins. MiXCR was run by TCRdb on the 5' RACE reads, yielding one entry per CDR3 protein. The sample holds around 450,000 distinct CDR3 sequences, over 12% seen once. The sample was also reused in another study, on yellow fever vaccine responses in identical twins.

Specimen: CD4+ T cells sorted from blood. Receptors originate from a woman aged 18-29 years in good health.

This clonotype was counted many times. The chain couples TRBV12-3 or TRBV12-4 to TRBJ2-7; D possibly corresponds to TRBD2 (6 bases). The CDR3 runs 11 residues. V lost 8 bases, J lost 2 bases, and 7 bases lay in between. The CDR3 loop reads CASGGAYEQYF. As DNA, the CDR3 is TGTGCCAGCGGCGGGGCCTACGAGCAGTACTTC.

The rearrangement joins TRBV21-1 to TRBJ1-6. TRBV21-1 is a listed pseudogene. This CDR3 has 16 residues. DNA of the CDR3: TGTACCAGCAGTAGGACGGGTCGCTCCTATAATTCACCCCTCCACTTT. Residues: CTSSRTGRSYNSPLHF.

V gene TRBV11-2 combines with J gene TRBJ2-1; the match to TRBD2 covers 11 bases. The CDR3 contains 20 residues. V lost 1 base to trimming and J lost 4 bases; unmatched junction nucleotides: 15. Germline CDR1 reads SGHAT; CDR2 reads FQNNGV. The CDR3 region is CASSLVALAAVAGGYNEQFF. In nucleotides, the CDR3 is TGTGCCAGCAGCTTAGTTGCCCTAGCTGCCGTAGCGGGAGGGTACAATGAGCAGTTCTTC.

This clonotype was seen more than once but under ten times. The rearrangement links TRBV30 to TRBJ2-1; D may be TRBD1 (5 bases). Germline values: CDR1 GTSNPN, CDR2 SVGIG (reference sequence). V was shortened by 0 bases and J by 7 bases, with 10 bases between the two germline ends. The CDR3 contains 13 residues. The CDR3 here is CAWSVRSGNEQFF. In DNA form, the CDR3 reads TGTGCCTGGAGTGTAAGGTCAGGGAATGAGCAGTTCTTC.

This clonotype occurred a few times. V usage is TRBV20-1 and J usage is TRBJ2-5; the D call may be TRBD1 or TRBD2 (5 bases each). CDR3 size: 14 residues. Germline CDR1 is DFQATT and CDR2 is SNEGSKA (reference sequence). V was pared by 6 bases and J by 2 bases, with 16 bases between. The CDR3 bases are TGCAGTGCCGCCCACGGGACCGTACAAGAGACCCAGTACTTC. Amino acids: CSAAHGTVQETQYF.

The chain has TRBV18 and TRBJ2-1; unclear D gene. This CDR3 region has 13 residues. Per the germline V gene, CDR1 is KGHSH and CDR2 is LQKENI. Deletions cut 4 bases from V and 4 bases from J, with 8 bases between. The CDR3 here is CASSQQRYNEQFF. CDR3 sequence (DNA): TGTGCCAGCTCACAGCAGAGATACAATGAGCAGTTCTTC.

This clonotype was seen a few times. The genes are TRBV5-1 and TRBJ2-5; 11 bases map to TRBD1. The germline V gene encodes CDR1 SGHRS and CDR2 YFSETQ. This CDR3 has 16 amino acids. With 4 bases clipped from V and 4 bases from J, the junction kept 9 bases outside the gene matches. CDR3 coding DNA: TGCGCCAGCAGCAACTTTGGACAGGGGGCAGGAGAGACCCAGTACTTC. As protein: CASSNFGQGAGETQYF.

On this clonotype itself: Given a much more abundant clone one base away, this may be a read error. The CDR3 reads CASSPTRVIGGLFF. The DNA for the CDR3 is TGCGCCAGCAGTCCTACCAGGGTAATCGGGGGGCTGTTTTTT. The chain couples TRBV5-1 to TRBJ2-2; D might be TRBD2 (6 bases). Germline V gene data show CDR1 as SGHRS and CDR2 as YFSETQ. The CDR3 loop spans 14 amino acids.

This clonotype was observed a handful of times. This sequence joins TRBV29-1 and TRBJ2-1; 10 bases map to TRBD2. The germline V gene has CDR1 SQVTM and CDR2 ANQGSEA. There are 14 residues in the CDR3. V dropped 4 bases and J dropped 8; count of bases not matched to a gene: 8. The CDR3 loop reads CSVVKASGSDEQFF. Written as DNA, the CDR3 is TGCAGCGTTGTTAAGGCTAGCGGGAGCGATGAGCAGTTCTTC.

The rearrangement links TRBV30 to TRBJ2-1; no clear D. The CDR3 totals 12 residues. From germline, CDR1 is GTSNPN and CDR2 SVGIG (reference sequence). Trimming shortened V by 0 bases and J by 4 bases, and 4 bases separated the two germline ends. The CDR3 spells CAWSVQYNEQFF. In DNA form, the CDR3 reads TGTGCCTGGAGTGTACAGTACAATGAGCAGTTCTTC.